Listed here are 16 T cell receptor beta chains from one sample, sequenced in a study of neoadjuvant anti-PD-1 for oral cavity cancer. Some clones are missing from TCRdb's copy, which holds only in-frame ones; the method was immunoSEQ multiplex PCR. The sample holds about 14,000 clones; about 70% are singletons and the top ten take 2% to 2.5%. Sequences were derived from PBMCs, sampled before nivolumab (anti-PD-1) treatment. The receptors originated from a person aged 40 to 85 with oral cavity squamous cell carcinoma.

The V gene is TRBV6-6, the J gene TRBJ2-7; 7 positions match TRBD2. Germline loops: CDR1 MNHNY, CDR2 SVGAGI (reference sequence). There are 14 residues in the CDR3. The J segment lost 2 bases and the V segment lost 6 bases, leaving 7 bases of the junction unmatched. Here the CDR3 reads CASRGGGGTYEQYF. DNA of the CDR3: TGTGCCAGCAGGGGCGGGGGAGGAACCTACGAGCAGTACTTC.

The CDR3, as DNA: TGTGCCAGCAGCTTAGGAGGGGGAGGCTACAATGAGCAGTTCTTC. It encodes CASSLGGGGYNEQFF. The rearrangement links TRBV13 to TRBJ2-1; D is perhaps TRBD1 or TRBD2 (6 bases each). The V end was cut by 0 bases, the J end by 3 bases, with 9 bases between. Germline loops: CDR1 PRHDT, CDR2 FYEKMQ (reference sequence). There are 15 residues in the CDR3.

The chain couples TRBV27 to TRBJ1-3; D may be TRBD1 (6 bases). The germline V gene has CDR1 MNHEY and CDR2 SMNVEV (reference sequence). The CDR3 runs 13 residues. The germline V and J ends were trimmed by 6 bases and 7 bases, with 13 bases remaining between them. CDR3 sequence: CASRPGDRNTIYF. The CDR3 DNA reads as TGTGCCAGCAGGCCAGGGGATCGGAACACCATATATTTT.

This chain uses TRBV30 with TRBJ1-6; TRBD1 agrees at 8 bases. This CDR3 is built from 14 residues. CDR1 and CDR2 from the germline V gene are GTSNPN and SVGIG (reference sequence). V trimming: 1 base; J trimming: 7 bases; junction bases outside the gene matches: 3. CDR3 residues: CAWSGGQGNSPLHF. CDR3 sequence (DNA): TGTGCCTGGAGTGGAGGACAGGGCAATTCACCCCTCCACTTT.

The rearrangement uses TRBV29-1 and TRBJ1-2, with 12 bases lining up with TRBD1. CDR1 is SQVTM and CDR2 is ANQGSEA in the germline V gene. The V gene end was trimmed by 6 bases and the J gene end by 11 bases; junction bases not matched to a gene: 10. The CDR3 is 13 amino acids. CDR3 protein: CSVAPGTGGLYTF. The CDR3 DNA sequence: TGCAGCGTCGCACCCGGGACAGGGGGCCTGTACACCTTC.

This clone was observed a single time. V and J are TRBV7-9 and TRBJ1-2; TRBD1 agrees at 12 bases. Looked up from germline, CDR1 is SEHNR and CDR2 is FQNEAQ (reference sequence). V was pared by 5 bases and J by 6 bases, with 19 bases of the junction left unmatched. The CDR3 extends over 19 amino acids. CDR3 residues: CASSNIEGDRGRLRNGYTF. DNA for the CDR3: TGTGCCAGCAGCAACATAGAGGGGGACAGGGGGCGTCTGAGGAATGGCTACACCTTC.

This chain links TRBV4-2 with TRBJ2-5; 7 bases map to TRBD2. This CDR3 has 14 amino acids. The germline V gene encodes CDR1 LGHNA and CDR2 YNFKEQ. V lost 5 bases to trimming and J lost 2 bases; unmatched junction nucleotides: 5. The CDR3 DNA reads TGTGCCAGCAGCACCACAGCGGGGCAAGAGACCCAGTACTTC. This encodes CASSTTAGQETQYF.

This sequence joins TRBV29-1 and TRBJ2-7; D unclear. The CDR3 sequence is 11 residues long. V was shortened by 0 bases and J by 7 bases, with 7 bases between the two germline ends. Looked up from germline, CDR1 is SQVTM and CDR2 is ANQGSEA. The CDR3 is CSVEDVGEQYF. In DNA, the CDR3 is TGCAGCGTTGAAGATGTGGGTGAGCAGTACTTC.

The V and J genes are TRBV11-2 and TRBJ1-4; no reliable D call. The CDR3 contains 17 residues. The germline gives CDR1 SGHAT, CDR2 FQNNGV. V lost 3 bases and J lost 0, with 14 bases in between. The CDR3 nucleotides read TGTGCCAGCAGCTTTGGAGGCAGTAGTGCAACTAATGAAAAACTGTTTTTT. It translates to CASSFGGSSATNEKLFF.

The J gene is TRBJ1-5, the V gene TRBV15; D call uncertain. CDR3 length: 15 amino acids. Trimming pared 8 bases from V and 1 base from J, leaving 15 bases between. The germline CDR1 and CDR2 sequences are LNHNV and YYDKDF (reference sequence). CDR3 nucleotides: TGTGCCACCTCCGTACCCGGGCTCAGCAATCAGCCCCAGCATTTT. As protein: CATSVPGLSNQPQHF.

This chain uses TRBV19 with TRBJ2-1; 12 positions match TRBD2. V trimming: 7 bases; J trimming: 9 bases; junction bases outside the gene matches: 13. Germline V gives CDR1 LNHDA, CDR2 SQIVND (reference sequence). This CDR3 region has 16 residues. The CDR3 DNA reads as TGTGCCAGTACCCCCCCTCTAGCGGGAGGGTTTGCTGAGCAGTTCTTC. This translates into CASTPPLAGGFAEQFF.

The chain has TRBV19 and TRBJ1-6, with D maybe TRBD1 (6 bases). Germline CDR1 reads LNHDA; CDR2 reads SQIVND (reference sequence). The V gene lost 3 bases and the J gene lost 10 bases, with 16 bases spanning the gap. The CDR3 is made up of 15 amino acids. CDR3 region: CASSMRGQGGSPLHF. CDR3 DNA sequence: TGTGCCAGTAGTATGAGGGGCCAAGGGGGATCACCCCTCCACTTT.

This clone occurred a few times. The chain carries TRBV29-1 and TRBJ1-1; D remains unclear. This CDR3 is 14 amino acids long. The V end lost 4 bases, the J end lost 0 bases, and 12 bases lay between the germline ends. Germline CDR1 SQVTM, CDR2 ANQGSEA. The CDR3 reads CSVGSGLMNTEAFF. The CDR3 nucleotides are TGCAGCGTTGGTTCCGGGCTGATGAACACTGAAGCTTTCTTT.

The chain uses TRBV5-1 and TRBJ2-7; 7 positions agree with TRBD2. The CDR3 consists of 14 residues. CDR1 SGHRS and CDR2 YFSETQ come from the germline V gene. The ends lost 8 bases at V and 0 bases at J; junction bases unmatched: 8. CDR3 nucleotide sequence: TGCGCCAGTCGGGAGGAGGTTTACTCCTACGAGCAGTACTTC. Encoded protein: CASREEVYSYEQYF.

The rearrangement uses TRBV25-1 and TRBJ2-2; D perhaps matches TRBD2 (6 bases). The germline gives CDR1 MGHDK, CDR2 SYGVNS. The CDR3 has 16 amino acids. The germline V and J ends were trimmed by 2 bases and 2 bases, with 12 bases remaining between them. This chain's CDR3 is CASSEAGAGNTGELFF. CDR3 DNA: TGTGCCAGCAGTGAAGCGGGCGCGGGAAACACCGGGGAGCTGTTTTTT.

This clone was counted only a few times. V is TRBV5-1 and J is TRBJ1-2; D remains unclear. The germline V gene encodes CDR1 SGHRS and CDR2 YFSETQ. CDR3 size: 13 residues. With 1 base removed from V and 3 bases from J, the gap between germline ends came to 7 bases. The CDR3 sequence is CASSLTDHYGYTF. The CDR3 region has the DNA TGCGCCAGCAGCTTGACAGACCACTATGGCTACACCTTC.